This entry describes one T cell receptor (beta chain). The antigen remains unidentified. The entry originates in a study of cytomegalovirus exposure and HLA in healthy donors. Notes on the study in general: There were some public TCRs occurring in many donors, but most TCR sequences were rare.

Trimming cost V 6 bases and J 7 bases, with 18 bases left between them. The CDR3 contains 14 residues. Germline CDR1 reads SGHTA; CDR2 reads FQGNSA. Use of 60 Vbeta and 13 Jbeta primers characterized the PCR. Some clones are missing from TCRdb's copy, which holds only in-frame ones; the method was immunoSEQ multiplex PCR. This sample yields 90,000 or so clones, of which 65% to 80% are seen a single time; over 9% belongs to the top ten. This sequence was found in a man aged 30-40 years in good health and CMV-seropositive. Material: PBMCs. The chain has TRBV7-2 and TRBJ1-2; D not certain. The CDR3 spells CASSRDTVSSGYTF. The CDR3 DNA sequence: TGTGCCAGCAGTCGCGACACCGTTAGTAGTGGCTACACCTTC.